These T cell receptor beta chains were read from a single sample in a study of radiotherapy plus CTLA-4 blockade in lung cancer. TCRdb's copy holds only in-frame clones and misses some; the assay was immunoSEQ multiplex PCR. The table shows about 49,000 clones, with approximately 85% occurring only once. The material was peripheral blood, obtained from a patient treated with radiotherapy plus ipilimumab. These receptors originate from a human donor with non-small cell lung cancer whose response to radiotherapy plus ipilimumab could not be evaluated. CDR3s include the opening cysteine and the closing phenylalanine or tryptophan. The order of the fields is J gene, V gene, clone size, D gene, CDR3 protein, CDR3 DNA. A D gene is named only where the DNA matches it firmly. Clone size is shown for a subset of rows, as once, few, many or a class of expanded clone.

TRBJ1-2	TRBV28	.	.	CASSFGGNYGYTF	TGTGCCAGCAGTTTCGGGGGTAACTATGGCTACACCTTC
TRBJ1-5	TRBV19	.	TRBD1	CASSITPTGNQPQHF	TGTGCCAGTAGTATAACCCCGACAGGGAATCAGCCCCAGCATTTT
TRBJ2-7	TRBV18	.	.	CASSPRRTASYEQYF	TGTGCCAGCTCACCAAGACGGACAGCCTCCTACGAGCAGTACTTC
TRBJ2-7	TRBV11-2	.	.	CASSLGQIYEQYF	TGTGCCAGCAGCTTAGGACAGATCTACGAGCAGTACTTC
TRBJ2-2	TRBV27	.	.	CASSLRGGELFF	TGTGCCAGCAGTTTAAGGGGTGGGGAGCTGTTTTTT
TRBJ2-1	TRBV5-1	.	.	CASSPDQQGREQFF	TGCGCCAGCAGCCCAGACCAACAGGGAAGGGAGCAGTTCTTC
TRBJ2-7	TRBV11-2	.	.	CASSPRTASYEQYF	TGTGCCAGCAGCCCACGAACTGCGTCCTACGAGCAGTACTTC
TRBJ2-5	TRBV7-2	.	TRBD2	CAGGTSGTGTQYF	TGTGCCGGAGGGACTAGCGGGACGGGGACCCAGTACTTC
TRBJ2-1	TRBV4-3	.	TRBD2	CASSQDRAGGSYNEQFF	TGCGCCAGCAGCCAAGATCGAGCGGGAGGTTCCTACAATGAGCAGTTCTTC
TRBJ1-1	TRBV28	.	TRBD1	CASTLSGTGVPEAFF	TGTGCCAGCACCTTATCCGGGACAGGGGTCCCTGAAGCTTTCTTT
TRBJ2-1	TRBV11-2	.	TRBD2	CASSFNAGVKEEQFF	TGTGCCAGCAGCTTTAATGCGGGAGTCAAGGAAGAGCAGTTCTTC
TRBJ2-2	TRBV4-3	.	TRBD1	CASSDNTGVETGELFF	TGCGCCAGCAGCGACAATACAGGGGTTGAGACCGGGGAGCTGTTTTTT
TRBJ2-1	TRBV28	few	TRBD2	CASSFRLAGRINEQFF	TGTGCCAGCAGTTTCCGACTAGCGGGAAGAATCAATGAGCAGTTCTTC
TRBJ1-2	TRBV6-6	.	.	CASSAGTTGYTF	TGTGCCAGCAGTGCCGGGACAACTGGCTACACCTTC
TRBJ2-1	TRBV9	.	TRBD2	CASSAGGRSYNEQFF	TGTGCCAGCAGCGCGGGGGGGCGGTCCTACAATGAGCAGTTCTTC
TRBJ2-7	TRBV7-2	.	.	CASRAGTYEQYF	TGTGCCAGCAGGGCCGGGACCTACGAGCAGTACTTC
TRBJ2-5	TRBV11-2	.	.	CASTEGQGRETQYF	TGTGCCAGCACCGAAGGGCAGGGTCGAGAGACCCAGTACTTC
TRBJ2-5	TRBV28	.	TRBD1	CASSPRQGFSQETQYF	TGTGCCAGCAGCCCTCGACAGGGGTTTAGCCAAGAGACCCAGTACTTC
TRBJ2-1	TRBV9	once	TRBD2	CASSVGASGLGNEQFF	TGTGCCAGCAGCGTAGGGGCTAGCGGGCTTGGCAATGAGCAGTTCTTC
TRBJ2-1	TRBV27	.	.	CASSSRGAVYNEQFF	TGTGCCAGCAGTTCCAGGGGGGCTGTTTACAATGAGCAGTTCTTC
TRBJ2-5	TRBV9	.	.	CASSPEGRSQETQYF	TGTGCCAGCAGCCCAGAAGGGAGATCACAAGAGACCCAGTACTTC
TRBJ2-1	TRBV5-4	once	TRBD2	CASRRTSGRVSYNEQFF	TGTGCCAGCAGACGGACTAGCGGGAGGGTGTCCTACAATGAGCAGTTCTTC
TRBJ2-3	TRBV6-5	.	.	CASNKGEESTDTQYF	TGTGCCAGCAATAAAGGGGAGGAAAGCACAGATACGCAGTATTTT
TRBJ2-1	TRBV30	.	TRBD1	CAWSVQGVEQFF	TGTGCCTGGAGTGTACAGGGGGTTGAGCAGTTCTTC